The source of this T cell receptor (beta chain) is a study of cytomegalovirus exposure and HLA in healthy donors (dated 2017 in TCRdb). For the study in its entirety: An earlier analysis of 587 of the donors reported approximately 260 Gb of sequence data and 117 million unique TCR beta sequences obtained from about 179 million T cells. The T cell repertoires of under 750 subjects were profiled by immunosequencing and related to cytomegalovirus serostatus. Because of strong linkage in the cohort, roughly five DR-DQ haplotypes were treated as single units for association and clustering. In the later analysis, no new phenotypic data were used to find candidate immune exposures; instead, reliance was placed on TCR beta sequences and their occurrence across donors. Besides the first cohort of hundreds of subjects, a separate validation cohort made up of roughly 130 different subjects was used. HLA typing included class I and class II loci at four-digit resolution. The study combined high-throughput TCR immunosequencing, statistical association of individual TCRs with disease status, and machine learning to predict cytomegalovirus infection status. The study aimed to test whether cataloging public T cell receptors could reveal signatures of past pathogen exposure. All discovery cohort repertoires had been generated on a single sequencing platform. Donor age, sex, ethnicity and CMV serostatus were compiled together with the repertoire data. Genome-wide SNP genotypes for about 60% of the 666 donors were used in a later genetic analysis, which treated that subset as a discovery cohort. Roughly 300 gigabases of sequencing data and approximately 91 million unique TCR sequences made up an early release that covered several hundred HLA-typed donors. Across some 400 genotyped donors of the cohort, an average of about 240,000 unique TCR beta nucleotide sequences per donor were sequenced, and approximately 17% of those sequences were non-productive. To study patterns of TCR occurrence, a later analysis re-analyzed previously published TCR beta repertoires from more than 550 donors and added high-resolution HLA genotyping. An earlier analysis of fewer than 700 of the donors applied high-throughput TCR beta sequencing to assess whether each TCR beta V gene segment acted as functional or pseudogenic. Typing coverage differed by locus: A, B, C, DRB1 and DQB1 were typed in roughly 620-640 donors, DQA1 in 522, DPA1 in nearly 610, and DPB1 in roughly 470. Among the roughly 400 genotyped donors, around 81% belonged to the genetic ancestry cluster associated with self-reported Caucasian donors. Points the paper makes about the study in general: The authors suggested that the approach could potentially be generalized to other disease states and immunological phenotypes. The study listed 150 to 200 TCR beta chains as associated with cytomegalovirus. The 87-base-pair reads could not distinguish some IMGT-functional V segments, including TRBV6-2 and TRBV6-3, so those segments were excluded. Several of the top co-occurrence clusters appeared to be linked to parvovirus B19, influenza, CMV and Epstein-Barr virus, according to a later analysis. Compared with equally common non-associated chains, HLA-associated TCR beta chains in a later analysis were more clonally expanded and had lower generation probabilities. A cluster of highly shared sequence variants was judged likely to be a technical artifact of the sequencing pipeline. A later genetic analysis reported fewer N-insertions in productive TCRs among donors in an Asian-associated ancestry cluster than the roughly 700-donor mean. Immune exposure information for the cohort was limited to CMV serostatus. Across donors, most TCR sequences were observed very rarely, whereas some public TCRs were present in many individuals. A further reported finding was that TCR beta sequences accurately predicted the HLA-A and HLA-B alleles for most subjects in the first cohort. Cytomegalovirus status was reported to be diagnosed by the classifier with high specificity and sensitivity in both the original and validation cohorts. A later analysis found that TCR association rates varied across HLA loci, with DRB1 alleles showing the most associated TCRs and HLA-C alleles the fewest. Because HLA typing was unavailable for some donors at each locus, only the typed subset was used in association tests. Correlated functional status among segregating V segments might be attributable to linkage disequilibrium, but an unknown experimental factor could not be ruled out. In a later analysis, around 17,000 TCR beta sequences were associated with specific HLA alleles at a false discovery rate of 0.05. Sequencing depth was assumed to be roughly uniform across donors in the presence/absence analyses, though that assumption may not hold. Three of the identified cytomegalovirus-associated TCR beta chains were confirmed in vitro to be specific for cytomegalovirus antigens. In this cohort, only TCR beta chains were sequenced, and detectable features were limited by the absence of alpha or paired-chain data. When HLA alleles, especially DR and DQ, strongly co-occurred, TCR associations were difficult to assign to individual alleles. A later genetic analysis associated a missense DCLRE1C variant with V-gene and J-gene trimming of TCR beta chains, and an independent cohort replicated the association. An earlier analysis of some 590 of the donors showed that most TCR beta V segments appeared in productive rearrangements either about 90% or about 30% of the time, which broadly matched IMGT annotations. Because counts were too low, about 18 rarely observed V segments, including chromosome 9 orphons, were excluded from the earlier analysis of about 500 of the donors. Most CMV-associated TCR beta chains appeared to be HLA-restricted in a later analysis, and the HLA associations seemed to be driven largely by CMV exposure.

The protocol used for the library was the immunoSEQ multiplex PCR assay. A mixture of 60 forward primers for TCR Vbeta segments and 13 reverse primers for TCR Jbeta segments was used in the multiplex PCR. Amplification of the CDR3 region of rearranged TCR beta genes was performed with a multiplex PCR assay on genomic DNA. Amplified TCR beta libraries were sequenced as 87-base-pair reads on the Illumina HiSeq System. The original methods were these. In a later analysis, tens of millions of unique TCR beta chains were counted across the approximately 620 repertoires, and roughly 9.9 million of these chains were shared by at least two donors. Raw reads were error-corrected and collapsed into unique sequences with a nearest-neighbor algorithm that merged closely related sequences to remove PCR and sequencing errors. V, D and J gene segments were assigned by aligning CDR3 sequences to IMGT reference sequences. Each retained sequence needed at least a six-nucleotide match to both a V gene segment and a J gene segment. A rearrangement was called productive if the CDR3 had no stop codons and remained in frame with V and J, and every other rearrangement was called non-productive. CDR3 was defined by IMGT convention, running from the second conserved V-encoded cysteine to the conserved J-encoded phenylalanine. Sequences without an unambiguous match to a single V gene segment were excluded from the earlier analysis of a few hundred of the donors. In an earlier analysis of 587 of the donors, a V segment was called functional when productive rearrangements were above 56.7%, and segregating when the standard deviation between donors exceeded 5%. A statistical classification framework was built to diagnose cytomegalovirus status from the catalog of TCR beta chain sequences. In a later analysis, TCR nucleotide sequences were compared against IMGT/GENE-DB human TR gene sequences so that V and J genes could be assigned. Using the TCRdist pipeline, a later analysis assigned CDR3 sequences along with most-parsimonious VDJ recombination scenarios. A later analysis defined each TCR beta chain by its CDR3 amino acid sequence plus V-gene family, and excluded reads lacking a unique V-gene family. As a way to deal with suspected cross-contamination and a sequencing artifact, a later analysis dropped 500 to 700 nucleotide sequences that were highly shared and had low generation probability. In a later analysis, a clonal expansion index for each public chain was calculated from normalized within-repertoire ranks of inferred template counts. A later analysis computed generation probabilities with a VDJ recombination model fitted to out-of-frame rearrangements, and checked the results against IGoR. In a later analysis, TCR-TCR, TCR-HLA and TCR-CMV co-occurrence was scored with hypergeometric tests, and a repertoire-size bias correction was applied to TCR pairs. In a later analysis, false discovery rates were estimated by permuting HLA or CMV assignments 20 times. In a later analysis, co-occurring TCRs were grouped with DBSCAN, and TCRdist sequence similarity was added when clustering was performed within HLA-allele-positive subsets. For co-occurrence clustering, repertoires with fewer than 30,000 or more than 120,000 public chains were excluded, along with five repertoires with anomalous nucleotide sharing. This is the immuneACCESS table as TCRdb keeps it, with only in-frame sequences that have V and J called. A part of the clones is gone; compared with another copy, unresolved V genes explain less than half, and the rest is unexplained. That table is the source of V, J and clone size, and D and trimming were worked out from the DNA. This sample lists about 200,000 clones; 70% to 85% were detected once. The ten largest clones capture 0.098% of the sample.

Comment on this clone: Its recognized antigen is unknown. The input lacks base qualities; no much larger clone sits a single base away.

The CDR3 goes from the cysteine to the phenylalanine over 14 residues. CDR3 DNA only is kept here, 42 bases in frame from base 1. Clipping removes 5 bases from V and 10 bases from J, with 8 as the unmatched junction base count. CDR1 and CDR2 are drawn from the germline V gene (reference sequence): SEHNR, FQNEAQ. The cohort consisted of some 670 healthy bone marrow donors. At the time of sampling, all cohort members were nominally healthy, though unrecorded immune exposures were likely present. The donor was CMV seronegative and was included in the group of under 450 seronegative cohort members. A peripheral blood sample was provided by each donor, and peripheral blood mononuclear cells were used for TCR beta sequencing. The Qiagen DNeasy Blood Extraction Kit was used to extract genomic DNA from the blood cell samples.

The sequence was collected from a boy aged 2 to 9 in good health and CMV-seronegative. The sample consisted of PBMCs. The chain employs TRBV7-9 and TRBJ1-6; 7 central bases correspond to TRBD1. The nucleotides read TGTGCCAGCAGCCAGGGTCCACAGGGGTCACCCCTCCACTTT. Its protein product is CASSQGPQGSPLHF.